Presented here are 23 T cell receptor beta chains from one specimen sequenced in a study of control samples from healthy donors and cancer patients. The method was immunoSEQ multiplex PCR; TCRdb's version includes in-frame clones alone and lacks a portion of them. The repertoire consists of roughly 170,000 clones, with 80% to 95% occurring once and the leading ten covering roughly 4%. The specimen sequenced was blood. These receptors originate from a woman aged 55-69 years in good health.

The chain couples TRBV7-2 to TRBJ2-3, with D perhaps TRBD1 or TRBD2 (7 bases each). Germline CDR1 reads SGHTA; CDR2 reads FQGNSA. CDR3 length equals 17 residues. Trimming removed 5 bases from V and 2 bases from J, with 20 bases in between. CDR3: CASSRYWGGQNTDTQYF. As DNA, the CDR3 is TGTGCCAGCAGCCGCTACTGGGGGGGACAGAACACAGATACGCAGTATTTT.

This clone came up once. The V call is TRBV9, the J call TRBJ1-2; D not resolved. CDR1 is SGDLS, CDR2 YYNGEE, per germline. This CDR3 is built from 14 residues. With 3 bases removed from V and 7 bases from J, the gap between germline ends came to 16 bases. The CDR3 loop reads CASSADGGLGGYTF. DNA for the CDR3: TGTGCCAGCAGCGCAGACGGTGGTTTAGGTGGCTACACCTTC.

The V call is TRBV11-3, the J call TRBJ2-2; D is uncertain. Germline assignment: CDR1 SGHNT and CDR2 YENEEA. There are 11 residues in the CDR3. V lost 5 bases and J lost 5, with 3 bases in between. The CDR3 region is CASSLTGELFF. Written as DNA, the CDR3 is TGTGCCAGCAGCCTGACCGGGGAGCTGTTTTTT.

The V and J genes are TRBV7-3 and TRBJ2-5; 13 bases fit TRBD2. Germline V gene sequence: CDR1 SGHTA, CDR2 FQGTGA. There are 15 residues in the CDR3. Trimming cost V 5 bases and J 5 bases; bases outside gene matches: 5. DNA for the CDR3: TGTGCCAGCAGCACGACTAGCGGGGGGTTGGAGACCCAGTACTTC. The encoded protein is CASSTTSGGLETQYF.

The chain combines TRBV11-2 with TRBJ2-3; 8 bases align to TRBD1. The CDR3 spans 14 residues. Trimming removed 6 bases from V and 5 bases from J; junction bases left unmatched: 7. The germline CDR1 and CDR2 sequences are SGHAT and FQNNGV. The CDR3 loop is CASSFGQGGDTQYF. DNA of the CDR3: TGTGCCAGCAGTTTCGGACAGGGAGGAGATACGCAGTATTTT.

The chain has TRBV5-5 and TRBJ2-3, with D hard to call. The CDR3 is 14 amino acids. The V and J ends lost 6 bases and 2 bases respectively, with 13 bases between them. Germline assignment: CDR1 SGHKS and CDR2 YYEKEE (reference sequence). The CDR3: CASTLQASTDTQYF. The CDR3 DNA follows: TGTGCCAGCACTTTGCAGGCGTCCACAGATACGCAGTATTTT.

The rearrangement uses TRBV19 and TRBJ2-7, with TRBD2 matching 8 bases. The CDR3 spans 15 residues. Trimming at V came to 5 bases and at J to 2 bases, leaving 8 bases not matched to a gene. Germline V gene sequence: CDR1 LNHDA, CDR2 SQIVND (reference sequence). This chain's CDR3 is CASSGRGGTTYEQYF. DNA for the CDR3: TGTGCCAGTAGTGGACGCGGGGGGACTACCTACGAGCAGTACTTC.

The J gene is TRBJ1-6, the V gene TRBV7-9; D gene ambiguous. V gave up 1 base and J gave up 7 bases, with 8 bases separating them. The germline gives CDR1 SEHNR, CDR2 FQNEAQ (reference sequence). The CDR3 sequence is 14 residues long. The DNA of the CDR3 is TGTGCCAGCAGCTTAGGGGTTAGAAATTCACCCCTCCACTTT. The encoded protein is CASSLGVRNSPLHF.

This sequence joins TRBV6-2 or TRBV6-3 and TRBJ2-4, with 11 bases matching TRBD1. This CDR3 is built from 16 residues. Germline loops: CDR1 MNHEY, CDR2 SVGEGT. V lost 5 bases, J lost 8 bases, and 11 bases stayed unmatched. DNA for the CDR3: TGTGCCAGCAGTCCCGAGGGACAGGGGGGCTTCGACATTCAGTACTTC. Translated: CASSPEGQGGFDIQYF.

DNA for the CDR3: TGTGCCAGCAGTTGGAGATTCGGACAGGGTGATAATTCACCCCTCCACTTT. It yields the protein CASSWRFGQGDNSPLHF. The J gene is TRBJ1-6, the V gene TRBV6-2 or TRBV6-3; 8 bases line up with TRBD1. The V segment lost 4 bases and the J segment 5 bases; nucleotides outside the gene matches: 10. The CDR3 totals 17 residues. The germline V gene encodes CDR1 MNHEY and CDR2 SVGEGT.

J is TRBJ2-3 and V is TRBV11-2, with 10 bases aligning to TRBD2. The CDR3 has 17 residues. The junction had 8 bases not matched to a gene; V was cut back by 2 bases and J by 3 bases. CDR1 SGHAT and CDR2 FQNNGV come from the germline V gene. DNA of the CDR3: TGTGCCAGCAGCTTACGTCAGCGGGGGGGCCATACAGATACGCAGTATTTT. Amino acids: CASSLRQRGGHTDTQYF.

The V gene is TRBV6-2 or TRBV6-3, the J gene TRBJ1-4, with D unresolved. The CDR3 runs 17 residues. V dropped 4 bases and J dropped 2 bases, with 17 bases sitting between them. CDR1 MNHEY and CDR2 SVGEGT come from the germline V gene. The CDR3 DNA is TGTGCCAGCAGTTTTACCCTTGGCGGGGAGACTAATGAAAAACTGTTTTTT. As protein: CASSFTLGGETNEKLFF.

The rearrangement joins TRBV5-4 to TRBJ2-3; D is perhaps TRBD1 (6 bases). This CDR3 has 15 residues. Deletions cut 1 base from V and 5 bases from J, with 14 bases between. Germline-derived CDR1 and CDR2 are SGHNT and YYREEE (reference sequence). CDR3 sequence reads: CASSLFSRGRDTQYF. The DNA of the CDR3 is TGTGCCAGCAGCTTGTTTAGCAGGGGTCGAGATACGCAGTATTTT. The full variable domain, with the rest looked up from reference TRBV5-4 and TRBJ2-3, is ETGVTQSPTHLIKTRGQQVTLRCSSQSGHNTVSWYQQALGQGPQFIFQYYREEENGRGNFPPRFSGLQFPNYSSELNVNALELDDSALYLCASSLFSRGRDTQYFGPGTRLTVL.

The gene calls are TRBV10-2 and TRBJ1-2; 8 nucleotides agree with TRBD1. The CDR3 runs to 14 residues. CDR1 and CDR2 from the germline V gene are WSHSY and SAAADI. V was clipped by 4 bases and J by 2 bases; unmatched bases: 3. The CDR3 DNA follows: TGCGCCAGCAGTGGAACAGGGGGAAACTATGGCTACACCTTC. Amino acids: CASSGTGGNYGYTF.

This chain joins TRBV6-5 and TRBJ1-2; D is undetermined. The germline gives CDR1 MNHEY, CDR2 SVGAGI. This CDR3 is 15 amino acids long. Between the trimmed V and J ends, which lost 2 bases and 2 bases, there was a span of 12 bases. The CDR3 reads CASSYKGDKNYGYTF. DNA of the CDR3: TGTGCCAGCAGTTACAAGGGAGACAAGAACTATGGCTACACCTTC.

In regard to this clone: Other DNA sequences in this specimen translate into the identical CDR3. This chain joins TRBV10-3 and TRBJ2-1, with 8 bases matching TRBD1. CDR1 is ENHRY, CDR2 SYGVKD, per germline. This CDR3 contains 13 residues. J lost 5 bases, V lost 4 bases, and 1 base had no gene match. The CDR3 reads CAISGQGNNEQFF. For the CDR3, the DNA is TGTGCCATCAGTGGACAGGGGAACAATGAGCAGTTCTTC.

This clone was detected only a few times. The chain carries TRBV7-2 and TRBJ1-1, with D maybe TRBD1 (5 bases). Trimming removed 5 bases from V and 2 bases from J, with 21 bases in between. Germline V lookup: CDR1 SGHTA, CDR2 FQGNSA. The CDR3 extends over 17 amino acids. CDR3 loop: CASSRDGGYPSNTEAFF. As DNA, the CDR3 is TGTGCCAGCAGCCGGGACGGAGGATACCCCTCAAACACTGAAGCTTTCTTT.

The chain combines TRBV7-2 with TRBJ1-5, with D perhaps TRBD1 (5 bases). Trimming took 5 bases from V and 1 from J, leaving 9 bases between them. Germline loops: CDR1 SGHTA, CDR2 FQGNSA. This CDR3 contains 14 residues. In nucleotides, the CDR3 is TGTGCCAGCAGCCCCCCAGGGAGCAATCAGCCCCAGCATTTT. Its translation is CASSPPGSNQPQHF. The variable domain in full, completed from reference TRBV7-2 and TRBJ1-5, reads GAGVSQSPSNKVTEKGKDVELRCDPISGHTALYWYRQSLGQGLEFLIYFQGNSAPDKSGLPSDRFSAERTGGSVSTLTIQRTQQEDSAVYLCASSPPGSNQPQHFGDGTRLSIL.

V and J are TRBV18 and TRBJ1-1, with TRBD1 identical over 7 bases. Germline V gene data show CDR1 as KGHSH and CDR2 as LQKENI. Losses at the gene ends were 6 bases for V and 5 bases for J; bases not matched to a gene: 9. The CDR3 loop spans 14 amino acids. CDR3 coding DNA: TGTGCCAGCTCGCTTTGGGACAGTAGGACTGAAGCTTTCTTT. It encodes CASSLWDSRTEAFF.

This CDR3 reads CASSLVQGVYGYTF. Written as DNA, the CDR3 is TGTGCCAGCAGCTTAGTACAAGGAGTTTATGGCTACACCTTC. The chain carries TRBV13 and TRBJ1-2, with unresolved D. The CDR3 runs 14 residues. V lost 1 base to trimming and J lost 5 bases, with 11 bases between them. From germline, CDR1 is PRHDT and CDR2 FYEKMQ (reference sequence). Full variable domain (outside the CDR3, taken from reference TRBV13 and TRBJ1-2): AAGVIQSPRHLIKEKRETATLKCYPIPRHDTVYWYQQGPGQDPQFLISFYEKMQSDKGSIPDRFSAQQFSDYHSELNMSSLELGDSALYFCASSLVQGVYGYTFGSGTRLTVV.

The chain uses TRBV30 and TRBJ1-6, with TRBD1 matching 9 bases. Germline V lookup: CDR1 GTSNPN, CDR2 SVGIG (reference sequence). This CDR3 is built from 13 residues. Unmatched junction bases numbered 12, after V lost 8 bases and J lost 13 bases. CDR3 nucleotide sequence: TGTGCCGGTAACAGGGGGCGATCCCAGCCCCTCCACTTT. Protein product: CAGNRGRSQPLHF. Full variable domain (missing parts from reference TRBV30 and TRBJ1-6): SQTIHQWPATLVQPVGSPLSLECTVEGTSNPNLYWYRQAAGRGLQLLFYSVGIGQISSEVPQNLSASRPQDRQFILSSKKLLLSDSGFYLCAGNRGRSQPLHFGNGTRLTVT.

The V gene is TRBV19, the J gene TRBJ1-4, with 7 bases aligning to TRBD1. Per germline, CDR1 LNHDA and CDR2 SQIVND (reference sequence). Trimming at V came to 4 bases and at J to 8 bases, leaving 7 bases not matched to a gene. The CDR3 contains 14 residues. CDR3 in DNA: TGTGCCAGTAGTAAGGACAGGTGGGACGAAAAACTGTTTTTT. Protein product: CASSKDRWDEKLFF.

The chain employs TRBV4-3 and TRBJ2-7; D gene unclear. Per the germline V gene, CDR1 is LGHNA and CDR2 is YSLEER. V shed 1 base and J shed 2 bases, with 12 bases lying between them. This CDR3 comprises 15 residues. The CDR3 here is CASSQGPDLAYEQYF. CDR3 nucleotides: TGCGCCAGCAGCCAAGGGCCCGACTTAGCCTACGAGCAGTACTTC.